Described below is a single TCR beta chain sequence and its context. This sample was taken from a study of T cell changes during pregnancy in multiple sclerosis. Germline V gene lookup returns CDR1 SEHNR and CDR2 FQNEAQ (reference sequence). The V and J ends lost 5 bases and 8 bases, in that order; junction bases with no gene match: 14. This CDR3 has 16 residues. TCRdb keeps only in-frame clones here, not all; method: immunoSEQ multiplex PCR. The sample lists 50,000 to 60,000 clones; less than 90% were seen once. The sample in question was CD4+ T cells from peripheral blood mononuclear cells, obtained in the third trimester of pregnancy. The source is a female donor with multiple sclerosis, enrolled in a pregnancy study. This chain uses TRBV7-9 with TRBJ1-4; 7 positions match TRBD1. CDR3 loop: CASSPGLTGVWEKLFF. In DNA form, the CDR3 reads TGTGCCAGCAGCCCCGGGCTAACAGGGGTTTGGGAAAAACTGTTTTTT.